Listed below are T cell receptor beta chains from one sample, sequenced in a study of control samples from healthy donors and cancer patients. Data came from immunoSEQ multiplex PCR; TCRdb stores just in-frame clones and leaves some out. Of approximately 94,000 clones listed, roughly nine tenths are singletons. The sample consisted of blood. Receptors originate from a woman between 50 and 59 years old in good health. CDR3s include the opening cysteine and the closing phenylalanine or tryptophan. A D gene is named only where the DNA matches it firmly. The size of a clone is reported for some rows only, either as once, few or many, or as a class for expanded clones.

len	d_gene	abundance	j_gene	v_gene	CDR3nt	CDR3aa
17	-	-	TRBJ2-1	TRBV5-1	TGCGCCAGCAGCTTGGGTTCCGGCGGGACCGTCTACAATGAGCAGTTCTTC	CASSLGSGGTVYNEQFF
16	-	-	TRBJ1-5	TRBV18	TGTGCCAGCTCACCACTTGGGGGGGAAGGCGCTCAGCCCCAGCATTTT	CASSPLGGEGAQPQHF
16	TRBD2	-	TRBJ2-1	TRBV15	TGTGCCACCAGCACCTCCGACCTAGCGGCCTACAATGAGCAGTTCTTC	CATSTSDLAAYNEQFF
13	-	-	TRBJ1-1	TRBV7-2	TGTGCCAGCAGCCCCGGGATGTACACTGAAGCTTTCTTT	CASSPGMYTEAFF
18	TRBD2	-	TRBJ2-1	TRBV13	TGTGCCAGCAGCTTTAGCCTCTTGGGAGCGGGAGGGTACAATGAGCAGTTCTTC	CASSFSLLGAGGYNEQFF
15	-	-	TRBJ2-6	TRBV30	TGTGCCTGGAGTGCTCAATTGTCTGGGGCCAACGTCCTGACTTTC	CAWSAQLSGANVLTF
12	TRBD2	-	TRBJ2-1	TRBV12-3/TRBV12-4	TGTGCCAGCCGTCAGGGAGGGAATGAGCAGTTCTTC	CASRQGGNEQFF
16	TRBD2	-	TRBJ2-5	TRBV7-3	TGTGCCAGCAGCCCCGGGACTAGCGGAGGCCTGCAGACCCAGTACTTC	CASSPGTSGGLQTQYF
16	TRBD1	few	TRBJ1-6	TRBV6-1	TGTGCCAGCAGTGAAGTGGGACCCTCACAGGGGTCACCCCTCCACTTT	CASSEVGPSQGSPLHF
16	-	-	TRBJ2-7	TRBV9	TGTGCCAGCAGCGTAGCTGCGCAGGGTGGGTCCTACGAGCAGTACTTC	CASSVAAQGGSYEQYF
13	TRBD1	-	TRBJ1-1	TRBV13	TGTGCCAGCACCGGACAGGGGGAAACTGAAGCTTTCTTT	CASTGQGETEAFF
15	-	-	TRBJ2-4	TRBV6-5	TGTGCCAGCAGTTACTCGCCAGTGGTCGGAAACATTCAGTACTTC	CASSYSPVVGNIQYF
13	-	-	TRBJ2-5	TRBV29-1	TGCAGCGTTGACGGAAGTCTAGGAGAGACCCAGTACTTC	CSVDGSLGETQYF
13	-	once	TRBJ2-5	TRBV9	TGTGCCAGCAGCACGGGGACGGAAGAGACCCAGTACTTC	CASSTGTEETQYF
14	TRBD1	-	TRBJ1-4	TRBV2	TGTGCCAGCAGCGGGACAGGGGGCGGAGAAAAACTGTTTTTT	CASSGTGGGEKLFF
14	-	few	TRBJ1-2	TRBV4-1	TGCGCCAGCAGCCAACCCGGGACAAGGAATGGCTACACCTTC	CASSQPGTRNGYTF